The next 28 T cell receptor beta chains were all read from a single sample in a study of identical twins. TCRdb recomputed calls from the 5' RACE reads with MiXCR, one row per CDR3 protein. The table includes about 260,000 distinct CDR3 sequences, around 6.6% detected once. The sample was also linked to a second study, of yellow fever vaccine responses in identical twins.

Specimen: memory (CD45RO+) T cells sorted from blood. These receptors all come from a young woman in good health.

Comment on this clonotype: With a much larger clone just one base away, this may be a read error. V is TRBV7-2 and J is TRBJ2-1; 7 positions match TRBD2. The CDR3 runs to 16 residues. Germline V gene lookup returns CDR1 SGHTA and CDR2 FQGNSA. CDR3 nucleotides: TGTGCCAGCAGCTTAGTAAGGCTAGCGGTCTACAATAAGCAGTTCTTC. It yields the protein CASSLVRLAVYNKQFF.

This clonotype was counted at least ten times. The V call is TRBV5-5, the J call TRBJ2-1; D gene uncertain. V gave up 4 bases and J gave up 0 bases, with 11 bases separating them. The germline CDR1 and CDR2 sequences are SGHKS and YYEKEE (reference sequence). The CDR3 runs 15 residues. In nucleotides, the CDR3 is TGTGCCAGCAGCCGATCGGAGAGCTCCTACAATGAGCAGTTCTTC. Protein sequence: CASSRSESSYNEQFF. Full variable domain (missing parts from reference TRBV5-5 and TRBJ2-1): DAGVTQSPTHLIKTRGQQVTLRCSPISGHKSVSWYQQVLGQGPQFIFQYYEKEERGRGNFPDRFSARQFPNYSSELNVNALLLGDSALYLCASSRSESSYNEQFFGPGTRLTVL.

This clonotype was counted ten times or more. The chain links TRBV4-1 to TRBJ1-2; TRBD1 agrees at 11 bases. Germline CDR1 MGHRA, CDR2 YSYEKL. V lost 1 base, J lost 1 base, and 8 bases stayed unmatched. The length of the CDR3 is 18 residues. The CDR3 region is CASSQVKPGTGGNYGYTF. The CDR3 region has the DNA TGCGCCAGCAGCCAAGTGAAACCCGGGACAGGGGGTAACTATGGCTACACCTTC.

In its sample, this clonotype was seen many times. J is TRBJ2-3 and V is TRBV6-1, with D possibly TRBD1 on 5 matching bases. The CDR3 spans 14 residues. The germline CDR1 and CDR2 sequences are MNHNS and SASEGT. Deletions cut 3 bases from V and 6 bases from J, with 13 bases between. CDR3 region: CASSDGAESDTQYF. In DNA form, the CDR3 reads TGTGCCAGCAGTGATGGGGCGGAATCGGATACGCAGTATTTT.

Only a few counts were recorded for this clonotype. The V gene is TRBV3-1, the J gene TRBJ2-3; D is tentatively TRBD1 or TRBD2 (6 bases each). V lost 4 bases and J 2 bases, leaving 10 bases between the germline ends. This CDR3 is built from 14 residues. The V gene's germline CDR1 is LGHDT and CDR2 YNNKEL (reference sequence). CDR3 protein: CASSRGANTDTQYF. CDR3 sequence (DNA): TGTGCCAGCAGCCGGGGGGCAAACACAGATACGCAGTATTTT.

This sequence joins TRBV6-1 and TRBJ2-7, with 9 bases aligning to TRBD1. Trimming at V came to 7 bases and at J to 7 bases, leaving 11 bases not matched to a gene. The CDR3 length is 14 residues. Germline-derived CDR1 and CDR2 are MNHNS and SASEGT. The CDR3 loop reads CASTPGQGFGEQYV. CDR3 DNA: TGTGCCAGCACCCCGGGACAGGGTTTTGGTGAGCAGTACGTC.

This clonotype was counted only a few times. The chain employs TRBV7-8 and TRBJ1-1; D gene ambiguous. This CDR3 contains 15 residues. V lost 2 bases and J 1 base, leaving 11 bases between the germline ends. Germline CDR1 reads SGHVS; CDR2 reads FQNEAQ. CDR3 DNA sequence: TGTGCCAGCAGCTTATACCCCAGTAGGAACACTGAAGCTTTCTTT. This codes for CASSLYPSRNTEAFF. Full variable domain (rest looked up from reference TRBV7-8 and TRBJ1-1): GAGVSQSPRYKVAKRGQDVALRCDPISGHVSLFWYQQALGQGPEFLTYFQNEAQLDKSGLPSDRFFAERPEGSVSTLKIQRTQQEDSAVYLCASSLYPSRNTEAFFGQGTRLTVV.

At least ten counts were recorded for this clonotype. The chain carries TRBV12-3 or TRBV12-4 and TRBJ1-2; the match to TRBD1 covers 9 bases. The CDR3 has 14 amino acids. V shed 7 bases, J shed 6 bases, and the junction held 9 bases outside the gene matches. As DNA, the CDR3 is TGTGCCAGCACCCTCATGGACAGGGGAAATGGCTACACCTTC. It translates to CASTLMDRGNGYTF.

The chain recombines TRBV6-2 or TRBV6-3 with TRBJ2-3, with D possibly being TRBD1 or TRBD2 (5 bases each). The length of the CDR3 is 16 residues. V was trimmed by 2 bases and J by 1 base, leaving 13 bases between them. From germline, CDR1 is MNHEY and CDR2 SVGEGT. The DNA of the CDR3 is TGTGCCAGCAGTTACGTTCGACTGGGGGGCACAGATACGCAGTATTTT. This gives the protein CASSYVRLGGTDTQYF.

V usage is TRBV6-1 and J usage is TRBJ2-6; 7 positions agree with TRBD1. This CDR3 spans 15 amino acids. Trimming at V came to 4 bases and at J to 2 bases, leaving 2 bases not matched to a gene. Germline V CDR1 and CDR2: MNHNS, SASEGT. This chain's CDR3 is CASSVTGAGANVLTF. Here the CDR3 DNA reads TGTGCCAGCAGTGTTACAGGGGCTGGGGCCAACGTCCTGACTTTC.

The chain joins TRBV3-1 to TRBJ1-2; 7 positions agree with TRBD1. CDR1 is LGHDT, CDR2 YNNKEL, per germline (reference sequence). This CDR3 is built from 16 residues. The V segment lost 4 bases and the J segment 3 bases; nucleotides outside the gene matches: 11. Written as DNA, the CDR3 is TGTGCCAGCAGCCTCACGCGAACAGGGGATCACTATGGCTACACCTTC. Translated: CASSLTRTGDHYGYTF.

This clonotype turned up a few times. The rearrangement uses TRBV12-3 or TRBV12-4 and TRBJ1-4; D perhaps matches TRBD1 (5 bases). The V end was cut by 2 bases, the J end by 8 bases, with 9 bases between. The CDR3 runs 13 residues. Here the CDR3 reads CASSLRRGEKLFF. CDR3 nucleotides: TGTGCCAGCAGTTTACGTCGGGGCGAAAAACTGTTTTTT.

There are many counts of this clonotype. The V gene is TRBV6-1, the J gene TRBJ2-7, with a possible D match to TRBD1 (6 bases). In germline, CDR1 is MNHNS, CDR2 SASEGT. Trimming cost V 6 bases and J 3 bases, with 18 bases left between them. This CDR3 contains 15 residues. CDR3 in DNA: TGTGCCAGCAGCCCACGACAGGCCGGTAACTACGAGCAGTACTTC. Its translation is CASSPRQAGNYEQYF.

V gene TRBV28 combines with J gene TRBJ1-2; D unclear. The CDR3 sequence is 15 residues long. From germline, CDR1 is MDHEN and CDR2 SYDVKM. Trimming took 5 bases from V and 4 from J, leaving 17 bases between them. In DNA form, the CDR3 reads TGTGCCAGCAGTCTTAATCTCGGACCGACCTATGGCTACACCTTC. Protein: CASSLNLGPTYGYTF.

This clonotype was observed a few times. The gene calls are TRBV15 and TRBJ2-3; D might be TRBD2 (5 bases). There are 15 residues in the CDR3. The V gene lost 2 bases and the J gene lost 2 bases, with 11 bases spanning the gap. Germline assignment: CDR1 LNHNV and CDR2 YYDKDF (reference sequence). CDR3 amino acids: CATSRRSAVTDTQYF. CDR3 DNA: TGTGCCACCAGCAGACGTAGCGCGGTCACAGATACGCAGTATTTT.

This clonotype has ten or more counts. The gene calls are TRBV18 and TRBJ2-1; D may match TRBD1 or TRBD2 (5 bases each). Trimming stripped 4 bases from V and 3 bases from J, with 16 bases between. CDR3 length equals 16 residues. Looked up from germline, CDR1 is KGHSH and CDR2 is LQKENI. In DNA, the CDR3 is TGTGCCAGCTCACTCAACCCGGGACGAAACTACAATGAGCAGTTCTTC. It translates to CASSLNPGRNYNEQFF. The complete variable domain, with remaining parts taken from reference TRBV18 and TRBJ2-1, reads NAGVMQNPRHLVRRRGQEARLRCSPMKGHSHVYWYRQLPEEGLKFMVYLQKENIIDESGMPKERFSAEFPKEGPSILRIQQVVRGDSAAYFCASSLNPGRNYNEQFFGPGTRLTVL.

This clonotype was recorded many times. CDR3 DNA sequence: TGTGCCAGCAGCCAAGATACGCTAGCGGGAGTCCAAGAGACCCAGTACTTC. Translation gives CASSQDTLAGVQETQYF. V usage is TRBV3-1 and J usage is TRBJ2-5; 10 bases align to TRBD2. Trimming cost V 0 bases and J 1 base; bases outside gene matches: 5. The CDR3 runs 17 residues. Germline-derived CDR1 and CDR2 are LGHDT and YNNKEL (reference sequence).

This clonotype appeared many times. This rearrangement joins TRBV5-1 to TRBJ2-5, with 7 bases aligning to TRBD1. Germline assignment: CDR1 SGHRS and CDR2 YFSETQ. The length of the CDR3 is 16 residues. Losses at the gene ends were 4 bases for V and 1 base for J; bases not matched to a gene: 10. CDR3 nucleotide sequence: TGCGCCAGCAGCCCTCACCGACAGGGCGCCCAAGAGACCCAGTACTTC. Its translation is CASSPHRQGAQETQYF.

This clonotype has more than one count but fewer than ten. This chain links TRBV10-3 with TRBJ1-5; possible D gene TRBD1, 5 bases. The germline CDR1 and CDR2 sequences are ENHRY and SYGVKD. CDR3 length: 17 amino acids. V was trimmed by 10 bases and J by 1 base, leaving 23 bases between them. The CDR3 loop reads CATGRDAATRSNQPQHF. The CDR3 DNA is TGTGCCACCGGACGGGACGCGGCGACGAGGAGCAATCAGCCCCAGCATTTT.

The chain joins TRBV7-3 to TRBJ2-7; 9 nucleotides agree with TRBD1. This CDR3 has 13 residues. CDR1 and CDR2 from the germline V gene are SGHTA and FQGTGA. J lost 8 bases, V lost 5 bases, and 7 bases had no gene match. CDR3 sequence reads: CASSTGGANKQYF. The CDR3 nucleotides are TGTGCCAGCAGCACAGGGGGCGCGAATAAGCAGTACTTC.

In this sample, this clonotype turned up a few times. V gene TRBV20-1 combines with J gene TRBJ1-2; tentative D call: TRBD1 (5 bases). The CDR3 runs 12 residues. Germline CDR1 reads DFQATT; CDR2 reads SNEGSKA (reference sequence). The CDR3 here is CSPDARVNGYTF. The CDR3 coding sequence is TGCAGCCCGGACGCCAGGGTCAACGGCTACACCTTC.

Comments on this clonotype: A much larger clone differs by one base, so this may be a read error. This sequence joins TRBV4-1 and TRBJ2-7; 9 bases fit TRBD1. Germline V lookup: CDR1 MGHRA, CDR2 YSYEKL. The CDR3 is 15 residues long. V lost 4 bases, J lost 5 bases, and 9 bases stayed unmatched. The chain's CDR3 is CASSPTGTGRNEQYF. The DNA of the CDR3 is TGCGCCAGCAGCCCCACCGGGACAGGGAGGAACGAGCAGTACTTC.

CDR3 region: CASSIGQGSSEQFF. CDR3 nucleotides: TGTGCCAGCAGCATAGGACAGGGTTCCAGTGAGCAGTTCTTC. The genes are TRBV7-2 and TRBJ2-1; 8 nucleotides align to TRBD1. The CDR3 runs 14 residues. The germline gives CDR1 SGHTA, CDR2 FQGNSA. After removal of 5 bases from V and 9 bases from J, the junction contained 9 bases not matched to a gene.

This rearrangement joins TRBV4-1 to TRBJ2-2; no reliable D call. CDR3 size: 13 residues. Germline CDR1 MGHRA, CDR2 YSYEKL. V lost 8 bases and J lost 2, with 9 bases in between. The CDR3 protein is CASGTQNTGELFF. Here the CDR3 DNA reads TGCGCCAGCGGTACTCAAAACACCGGGGAGCTGTTTTTT.

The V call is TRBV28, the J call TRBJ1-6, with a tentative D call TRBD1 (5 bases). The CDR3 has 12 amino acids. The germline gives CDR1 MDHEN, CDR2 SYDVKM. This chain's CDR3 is CVASGGGSPLHF. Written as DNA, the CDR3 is TGTGTCGCGTCGGGGGGTGGTTCACCCCTCCACTTT.

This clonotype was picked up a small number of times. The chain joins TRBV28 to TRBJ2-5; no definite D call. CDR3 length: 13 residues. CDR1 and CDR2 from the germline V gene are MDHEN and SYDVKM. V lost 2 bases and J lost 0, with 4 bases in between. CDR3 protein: CASSLPNQETQYF. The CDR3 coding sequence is TGTGCCAGCAGTTTACCGAACCAAGAGACCCAGTACTTC. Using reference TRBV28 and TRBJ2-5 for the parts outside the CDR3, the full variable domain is DVKVTQSSRYLVKRTGEKVFLECVQDMDHENMFWYRQDPGLGLRLIYFSYDVKMKEKGDIPEGYSVSREKKERFSLILESASTNQTSMYLCASSLPNQETQYFGPGTRLLVL.

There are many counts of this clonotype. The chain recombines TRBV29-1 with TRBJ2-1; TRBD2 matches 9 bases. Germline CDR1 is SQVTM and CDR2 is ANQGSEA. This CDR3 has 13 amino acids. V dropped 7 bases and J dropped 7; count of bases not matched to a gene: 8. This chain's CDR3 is CSALAGGPNEQFF. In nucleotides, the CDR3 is TGCAGCGCCCTGGCGGGAGGGCCTAATGAGCAGTTCTTC.

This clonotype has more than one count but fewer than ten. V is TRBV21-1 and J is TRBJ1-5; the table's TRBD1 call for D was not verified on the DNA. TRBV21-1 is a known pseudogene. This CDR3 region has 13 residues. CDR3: CASRRQGYQPQHF. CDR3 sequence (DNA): TGTGCCAGCAGAAGACAGGGCTATCAGCCCCAGCATTTT.